Presented here are 26 T cell receptor beta chains from one specimen sequenced in a study of blood T cell repertoires in COVID-19. The data were produced by immunoSEQ multiplex PCR, yet TCRdb's version contains in-frame clones alone and is incomplete. The sample yields about 280,000 clones, around 91% seen once. The sample taken for sequencing was PBMCs or T cells enriched from blood (not recorded which). These receptors came from a young woman with acute COVID-19.

The chain joins TRBV6-1 to TRBJ2-3, with 7 bases lining up with TRBD1. With V trimmed by 3 bases and J by 2 bases, 5 bases remained unmatched. From germline, CDR1 is MNHNS and CDR2 SASEGT. The CDR3 runs 15 residues. CDR3 in DNA: TGTGCCAGCAGTGAGACAGGGCAGAACACAGATACGCAGTATTTT. Protein sequence: CASSETGQNTDTQYF.

The chain joins TRBV10-3 to TRBJ1-3; 7 positions match TRBD1. There are 15 residues in the CDR3. V trimming: 2 bases; J trimming: 4 bases; junction bases outside the gene matches: 5. CDR1 is ENHRY, CDR2 SYGVKD, per germline. CDR3 in DNA: TGTGCCATCAGTGAGCTAGGACAGGCGGGAAACACCATATATTTT. Protein product: CAISELGQAGNTIYF.

As DNA, the CDR3 is TGTGCCAGCAGCCTACTAGCGCTGGCGAATGAGCAGTTCTTC. Its protein product is CASSLLALANEQFF. The V call is TRBV7-9, the J call TRBJ2-1; 7 bases agree with TRBD2. The CDR3 length is 14 residues. Germline-derived CDR1 and CDR2 are SEHNR and FQNEAQ (reference sequence). Unmatched junction bases numbered 8, after V lost 5 bases and J lost 7 bases.

CDR3 protein: CASSTRQGFEAFF. The CDR3 DNA reads TGTGCCAGCAGCACGAGACAGGGGTTTGAAGCTTTCTTT. V gene TRBV7-8 combines with J gene TRBJ1-1, with 8 bases fitting TRBD1. The CDR3 consists of 13 residues. CDR1 SGHVS and CDR2 FQNEAQ come from the germline V gene. V was pared by 5 bases and J by 7 bases, with 6 bases of the junction left unmatched.

This clone was seen a few times. The chain employs TRBV15 and TRBJ2-5, with 9 bases lining up with TRBD1. V lost 0 bases and J lost 4; bases outside the gene matches: 3. This CDR3 spans 15 amino acids. Germline-derived CDR1 and CDR2 are LNHNV and YYDKDF (reference sequence). The CDR3 nucleotides read TGTGCCACCAGCAGAGATTGGGGACAGGGAGAGACCCAGTACTTC. Residues: CATSRDWGQGETQYF. The entire variable domain, with the rest obtained from reference TRBV15 and TRBJ2-5, is as follows: DAMVIQNPRYQVTQFGKPVTLSCSQTLNHNVMYWYQQKSSQAPKLLFHYYDKDFNNEADTPDNFQSRRPNTSFCFLDIRSPGLGDTAMYLCATSRDWGQGETQYFGPGTRLLVL.

This clone showed up just once. V gene TRBV4-3 combines with J gene TRBJ2-2; the D gene is possibly TRBD1 (5 bases). Germline V gene lookup returns CDR1 LGHNA and CDR2 YSLEER. The V end was cut by 4 bases, the J end by 6 bases, with 21 bases between. This CDR3 has 17 amino acids. CDR3 in DNA: TGCGCCAGCAGCCTCCATTCCACAGGAATGGCAGCCGGGGAGCTGTTTTTT. The encoded protein is CASSLHSTGMAAGELFF.

This clone has just one count. The chain combines TRBV25-1 with TRBJ1-1; D call uncertain. The CDR3 is 15 residues long. Germline loops: CDR1 MGHDK, CDR2 SYGVNS. V lost 1 base and J 3 bases, leaving 12 bases between the germline ends. This CDR3 reads CASSESGRGYTEAFF. The CDR3 DNA sequence: TGTGCCAGCAGTGAATCGGGAAGAGGATACACTGAAGCTTTCTTT.

CDR3 nucleotide sequence: TGTGCCAGCAGCGTTGAGCCCTCCACTGAAGCTTTCTTT. Protein product: CASSVEPSTEAFF. The rearrangement joins TRBV9 to TRBJ1-1, with no clear D. The CDR3 runs 13 residues. Trimming removed 2 bases from V and 4 bases from J, with 9 bases in between. From germline, CDR1 is SGDLS and CDR2 YYNGEE.

The chain recombines TRBV21-1 with TRBJ2-5; TRBD2, the D gene given by the table, was not confirmed from the DNA. TRBV21-1 is described as a pseudogene. The CDR3 has 16 amino acids. CDR3 loop: CASNPGGGRPQETQYF. In DNA, the CDR3 is TGTGCCAGTAACCCGGGAGGGGGGCGACCACAGGAGACCCAGTACTTC.

V and J are TRBV7-9 and TRBJ2-6, with D uncertain. CDR1 is SEHNR and CDR2 is FQNEAQ in the germline V gene (reference sequence). The CDR3 loop spans 15 amino acids. V was cut by 5 bases and J by 0 bases, with 8 bases left in between. The CDR3 region is CASSPGSSGANVLTF. The CDR3 DNA is TGTGCCAGCAGCCCAGGCAGCTCTGGGGCCAACGTCCTGACTTTC.

This clone was seen only once. The rearrangement uses TRBV7-9 and TRBJ2-6, with 10 bases matching TRBD1. The germline V gene encodes CDR1 SEHNR and CDR2 FQNEAQ (reference sequence). The CDR3 extends over 17 amino acids. With V trimmed by 6 bases and J by 2 bases, 7 bases remained unmatched. DNA for the CDR3: TGTGCCAGCAGGGTCGGACAGGGGGTTCCTGGGGCCAACGTCCTGACTTTC. Its protein is CASRVGQGVPGANVLTF. The variable domain in full, with the rest retrieved from reference TRBV7-9 and TRBJ2-6, is DTGVSQNPRHKITKRGQNVTFRCDPISEHNRLYWYRQTLGQGPEFLTYFQNEAQLEKSRLLSDRFSAERPKGSFSTLEIQRTEQGDSAMYLCASRVGQGVPGANVLTFGAGSRLTVL.

This clone was observed once. V and J are TRBV28 and TRBJ2-7; possible D gene TRBD2, 5 bases. Trimming left V 5 bases short and J 1 base short, with 12 bases between. Germline V CDR1 and CDR2: MDHEN, SYDVKM. The CDR3 contains 14 residues. CDR3 region: CASSPRLISYEQYF. The CDR3, as DNA: TGTGCCAGCAGTCCCCGACTAATTTCCTACGAGCAGTACTTC. Full variable domain (outside the CDR3, taken from reference TRBV28 and TRBJ2-7): DVKVTQSSRYLVKRTGEKVFLECVQDMDHENMFWYRQDPGLGLRLIYFSYDVKMKEKGDIPEGYSVSREKKERFSLILESASTNQTSMYLCASSPRLISYEQYFGPGTRLTVT.

This clone was recorded once. This sequence joins TRBV7-8 and TRBJ1-2; 7 nucleotides line up with TRBD1. Trimming took 4 bases from V and 2 from J; bases not matched to a gene: 4. Germline loops: CDR1 SGHVS, CDR2 FQNEAQ. This CDR3 contains 14 residues. The chain's CDR3 is CASSSQGGNYGYTF. The CDR3 bases are TGTGCCAGCAGCTCCCAGGGGGGAAACTATGGCTACACCTTC. Based on the CDR3 plus reference TRBV7-8 and TRBJ1-2, the full variable domain is GAGVSQSPRYKVAKRGQDVALRCDPISGHVSLFWYQQALGQGPEFLTYFQNEAQLDKSGLPSDRFFAERPEGSVSTLKIQRTQQEDSAVYLCASSSQGGNYGYTFGSGTRLTVV.

The chain links TRBV6-7 to TRBJ2-7; a possible D gene is TRBD2 (5 bases). TRBV6-7 is recorded as an ORF, its role being uncertain. V was shortened by 5 bases and J by 6 bases, with 17 bases between the two germline ends. CDR3 size: 14 residues. The CDR3 reads CASSLNRGGGEQYF. CDR3 DNA sequence: TGTGCCAGCAGTCTCAACCGCGGAGGTGGCGAGCAGTACTTC.

This clone was seen a handful of times. Different DNA sequences within this sample yield the same CDR3. The chain employs TRBV7-9 and TRBJ1-1; no firm D call. CDR1 is SEHNR, CDR2 FQNEAQ, per germline (reference sequence). CDR3 size: 11 residues. The germline V and J ends were trimmed by 6 bases and 1 base, with 3 bases remaining between them. CDR3 sequence reads: CASSQNTEAFF. In nucleotides, the CDR3 is TGTGCCAGCAGTCAGAACACTGAAGCTTTCTTT. The full variable domain, with the rest looked up from reference TRBV7-9 and TRBJ1-1, is DTGVSQNPRHKITKRGQNVTFRCDPISEHNRLYWYRQTLGQGPEFLTYFQNEAQLEKSRLLSDRFSAERPKGSFSTLEIQRTEQGDSAMYLCASSQNTEAFFGQGTRLTVV.

The genes are TRBV19 and TRBJ2-7; 7 nucleotides line up with TRBD1. CDR1 and CDR2 (germline): LNHDA, SQIVND (reference sequence). This CDR3 region has 15 residues. V trimming: 6 bases; J trimming: 4 bases; junction bases outside the gene matches: 12. CDR3: CASSLTGAALYEQYF. Written as DNA, the CDR3 is TGTGCCAGTAGCCTTACAGGGGCGGCCTTATACGAGCAGTACTTC. The variable domain in full, completed from reference TRBV19 and TRBJ2-7, reads DGGITQSPKYLFRKEGQNVTLSCEQNLNHDAMYWYRQDPGQGLRLIYYSQIVNDFQKGDIAEGYSVSREKKESFPLTVTSAQKNPTAFYLCASSLTGAALYEQYFGPGTRLTVT.

The rearrangement joins TRBV18 to TRBJ2-7; D is perhaps TRBD1 (5 bases). Germline assignment: CDR1 KGHSH and CDR2 LQKENI. The CDR3 consists of 15 residues. V gave up 1 base and J gave up 7 bases, with 17 bases separating them. The CDR3 sequence is CASSPQGTSKGEQYF. The CDR3, as DNA: TGTGCCAGCTCACCACAGGGTACTTCTAAGGGGGAGCAGTACTTC.

This clone was picked up one time. The CDR3, as DNA: TGTGCCAGCAGAGACTCAGGGGGCAATCAGCCCCAGCATTTT. Translation: CASRDSGGNQPQHF. This chain joins TRBV6-5 and TRBJ1-5, with TRBD1 as a possible D gene (6 bases). The CDR3 length is 14 residues. Deletions cut 6 bases from V and 2 bases from J, with 11 bases between. The germline gives CDR1 MNHEY, CDR2 SVGAGI.

V and J are TRBV9 and TRBJ1-2, with TRBD1 as a possible D gene (6 bases). The CDR3 is 16 residues long. V dropped 0 bases and J dropped 8 bases, with 20 bases sitting between them. CDR1 and CDR2 (germline): SGDLS, YYNGEE. CDR3 nucleotide sequence: TGTGCCAGCAGCGTAGGGACAGCAACCTCCCCCTCGGGCTACACCTTC. This codes for CASSVGTATSPSGYTF.

The V and J genes are TRBV10-2 and TRBJ2-5, with D perhaps matching TRBD2 (7 bases). CDR1 and CDR2 (germline): WSHSY, SAAADI. The CDR3 sequence is 14 residues long. The V gene lost 4 bases and the J gene lost 6 bases, with 15 bases spanning the gap. The CDR3 region has the DNA TGCGCCAGCAGTGCCGAGGGGGGGGTTAAGACCCAGTACTTC. Protein: CASSAEGGVKTQYF.

The chain has TRBV30 and TRBJ1-1, with a tentative D call TRBD1 (5 bases). Germline CDR1 reads GTSNPN; CDR2 reads SVGIG (reference sequence). This CDR3 is 14 amino acids long. V dropped 4 bases and J dropped 4 bases, with 16 bases sitting between them. DNA for the CDR3: TGTGCCTGGACCCTCGGACATTTAGGCACTGAAGCTTTCTTT. This sequence encodes CAWTLGHLGTEAFF.

The chain employs TRBV2 and TRBJ2-3; D call uncertain. The CDR3 loop spans 15 amino acids. V was pared by 6 bases and J by 0 bases, with 13 bases between. Germline V gene sequence: CDR1 SNHLY, CDR2 FYNNEI. CDR3 residues: CASRELDLSTDTQYF. CDR3 sequence (DNA): TGTGCCAGCAGGGAACTTGACTTGAGCACAGATACGCAGTATTTT.

V gene TRBV6-7 combines with J gene TRBJ2-7; the D is unclear. TRBV6-7 is an open reading frame whose function is uncertain. CDR3 size: 17 residues. The V and J ends lost 2 bases and 1 base respectively, with 18 bases between them. In DNA form, the CDR3 reads TGTGCCAGCAGTTACCGGCGTGCGGCCAAACTTTCCTACGAGCAGTACTTC. Translation gives CASSYRRAAKLSYEQYF.

The chain uses TRBV7-2 and TRBJ2-1; 7 bases are shared with TRBD2. V trimming: 5 bases; J trimming: 0 bases; junction bases outside the gene matches: 7. This CDR3 contains 16 residues. Germline assignment: CDR1 SGHTA and CDR2 FQGNSA. The DNA of the CDR3 is TGTGCCAGCAGCGCCCGAACTAGCGACTCCTACAATGAGCAGTTCTTC. This sequence encodes CASSARTSDSYNEQFF.

About this clone: Other DNA sequences of this sample code for an identical CDR3. The V gene is TRBV12-5, the J gene TRBJ2-4, with 8 bases aligning to TRBD2. Looked up from germline, CDR1 is LGHNT and CDR2 is FRNRAP. Trimming took 2 bases from V and 8 from J; bases not matched to a gene: 8. CDR3 length equals 15 residues. For the CDR3, the DNA is TGTGCTAGTGGTTTGTTTCGGGAGGGCGGGTACATTCAGTACTTC. This translates into CASGLFREGGYIQYF.

The chain is built from TRBV5-1 and TRBJ2-7; 14 bases align to TRBD2. The germline V gene encodes CDR1 SGHRS and CDR2 YFSETQ. This CDR3 contains 16 residues. Trimming removed 4 bases from V and 6 bases from J; junction bases left unmatched: 9. The CDR3, as DNA: TGCGCCAGCAGCCCCCCCTCCGGGACTAGCGGGAGCGAGCAGTACTTC. This translates into CASSPPSGTSGSEQYF.